The 9 T cell receptor beta chains presented below share a single source sample, sequenced in a study of OX40 agonist ivuxolimab in advanced cancers. Sequencing used immunoSEQ multiplex PCR; TCRdb keeps in-frame clones, though not all of them. The sample contains around 39,000 clones, approximately 78% of which appear only once. This specimen was CD4+ or CD8+ T cells sorted from blood, taken in a trial of the OX40 agonist ivuxolimab. The receptors were gathered from an adult with an advanced solid tumor such as melanoma, head and neck, liver or kidney cancer.

The V and J genes are TRBV11-2 and TRBJ1-6, with TRBD1 as a possible D gene (6 bases). The CDR3 is made up of 15 amino acids. Deletions cut 7 bases from V and 5 bases from J, with 15 bases between. Germline V CDR1 and CDR2: SGHAT, FQNNGV. DNA for the CDR3: TGTGCCAGCAACCCCGGACAGATAAATAATTCACCCCTCCACTTT. Translating gives CASNPGQINNSPLHF.

V and J are TRBV5-4 and TRBJ2-5; D gene uncertain. Germline CDR1 SGHNT, CDR2 YYREEE (reference sequence). V was pared by 4 bases and J by 7 bases, with 11 bases between. CDR3 length equals 12 residues. The CDR3 DNA follows: TGTGCCAGCAGCATCGACTCGGGGACCCAGTACTTC. Translating gives CASSIDSGTQYF. Full variable domain (outside the CDR3, taken from reference TRBV5-4 and TRBJ2-5): ETGVTQSPTHLIKTRGQQVTLRCSSQSGHNTVSWYQQALGQGPQFIFQYYREEENGRGNFPPRFSGLQFPNYSSELNVNALELDDSALYLCASSIDSGTQYFGPGTRLLVL.

The rearrangement uses TRBV2 and TRBJ1-2, with a tentative D call TRBD1 (6 bases). The germline V gene has CDR1 SNHLY and CDR2 FYNNEI. Trimming stripped 7 bases from V and 7 bases from J, with 19 bases between. The CDR3 has 14 amino acids. The CDR3 spells CASNIGGKLGGYTF. As DNA, the CDR3 is TGTGCCAGCAATATAGGGGGAAAACTAGGTGGCTACACCTTC.

The gene calls are TRBV6-5 and TRBJ1-1; D unresolved. CDR3 length equals 11 residues. Trimming cost V 9 bases and J 6 bases, with 11 bases left between them. The germline CDR1 and CDR2 sequences are MNHEY and SVGAGI. The CDR3 nucleotides read TGTGCCAGTAGCGGGCGCGCTGAAGCTTTCTTT. This gives the protein CASSGRAEAFF.

The rearrangement uses TRBV2 and TRBJ2-3; no clear D. V lost 2 bases, J lost 2 bases, and 11 bases lay in between. This CDR3 is built from 15 residues. Per the germline V gene, CDR1 is SNHLY and CDR2 is FYNNEI. The chain's CDR3 is CASSERPKNTDTQYF. In DNA, the CDR3 is TGTGCCAGCAGTGAAAGGCCGAAGAACACAGATACGCAGTATTTT.

The chain combines TRBV29-1 with TRBJ1-2, with TRBD1 as a possible D gene (5 bases). The ends were cut back, 5 bases at V and 8 bases at J, with 15 bases in the middle. The CDR3 has 12 amino acids. CDR1 and CDR2 (germline): SQVTM, ANQGSEA. CDR3 amino acids: CSVLGGSNGYTF. CDR3 sequence (DNA): TGCAGCGTTCTTGGGGGGTCTAACGGCTACACCTTC.

This clone appeared a few times. The chain is built from TRBV28 and TRBJ2-1, with 9 bases identical to TRBD2. Trimming cost V 5 bases and J 12 bases; bases outside gene matches: 14. Germline CDR1 and CDR2: MDHEN and SYDVKM. This CDR3 comprises 15 residues. The chain's CDR3 is CASSPGGLAGLGQFF. The CDR3 DNA sequence: TGTGCCAGCAGTCCAGGAGGTCTAGCGGGATTGGGGCAGTTCTTC. The full variable domain, rest sourced from reference TRBV28 and TRBJ2-1, is DVKVTQSSRYLVKRTGEKVFLECVQDMDHENMFWYRQDPGLGLRLIYFSYDVKMKEKGDIPEGYSVSREKKERFSLILESASTNQTSMYLCASSPGGLAGLGQFFGPGTRLTVL.

The chain has TRBV7-3 and TRBJ2-5; D unresolved. CDR3 length: 16 residues. Per the germline V gene, CDR1 is SGHTA and CDR2 is FQGTGA. V lost 0 bases and J lost 3, with 14 bases in between. CDR3 amino acids: CASSLTGRGVEETQYF. CDR3 in DNA: TGTGCCAGCAGCTTAACCGGTCGCGGCGTAGAAGAGACCCAGTACTTC.

The rearrangement uses TRBV15 and TRBJ2-7; TRBD2 matches at 9 bases. V trimming: 0 bases; J trimming: 2 bases; junction bases outside the gene matches: 5. CDR1 LNHNV and CDR2 YYDKDF come from the germline V gene (reference sequence). The CDR3 totals 16 residues. DNA of the CDR3: TGTGCCACCAGCAGAGATTTTGCGGGAGGGCCCTACGAGCAGTACTTC. The encoded protein is CATSRDFAGGPYEQYF.